This TCR beta chain derives from a study of cytomegalovirus exposure and HLA in healthy donors. The overall study: About 85 million unique TCRs from HLA-typed donors were held in an early release of data. Study findings and constraints: In vitro testing confirmed a few CMV-associated chains as specific for CMV antigens.

All donors participated as healthy donors of bone marrow. J was trimmed by 3 bases and V by 7 bases; bases with no gene match: 8. The germline gives CDR1 MDHEN, CDR2 SYDVKM. The CDR3 loop spans 15 amino acids. In the case of this clone: Its antigen is not known.

Primers included in the PCR were 60 Vbeta and 13 Jbeta primers. TCRdb keeps only in-frame clones here, not all; method: immunoSEQ multiplex PCR. This sample has approximately 170,000 clones, with 85% found just once. The receptor was isolated from a boy between 2 and 10 years old in good health and CMV-seronegative. The sequenced material came from PBMCs. This sequence joins TRBV28 and TRBJ2-5, with TRBD1 matching over 10 bases. The CDR3 region has the DNA TGTGCCAGCACCGCGACCGGGACAGGGGAAGAGACCCAGTACTTC. Protein: CASTATGTGEETQYF.